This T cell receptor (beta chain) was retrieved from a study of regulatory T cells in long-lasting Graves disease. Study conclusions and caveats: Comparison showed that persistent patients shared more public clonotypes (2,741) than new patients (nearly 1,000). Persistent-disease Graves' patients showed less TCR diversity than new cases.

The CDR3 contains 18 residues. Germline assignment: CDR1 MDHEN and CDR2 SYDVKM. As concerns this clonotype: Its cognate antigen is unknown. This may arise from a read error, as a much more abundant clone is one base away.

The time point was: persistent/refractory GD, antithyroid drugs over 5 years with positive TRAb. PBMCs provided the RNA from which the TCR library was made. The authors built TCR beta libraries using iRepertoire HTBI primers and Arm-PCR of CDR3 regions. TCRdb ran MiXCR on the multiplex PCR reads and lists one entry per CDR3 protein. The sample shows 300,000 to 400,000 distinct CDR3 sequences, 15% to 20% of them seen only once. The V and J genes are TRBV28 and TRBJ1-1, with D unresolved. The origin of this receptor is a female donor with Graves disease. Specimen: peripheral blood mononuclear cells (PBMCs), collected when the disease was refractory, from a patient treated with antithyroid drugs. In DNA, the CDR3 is TGTGCCAACAGTTCTAGACGCGGGGAGTTGATATTTGACACTGGAGCTTTCTTT. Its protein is CANSSRRGELIFDTGAFF. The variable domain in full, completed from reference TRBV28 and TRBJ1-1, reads DVKVTQSSRYLVKRTGEKVFLECVQDMDHENMFWYRQDPGLGLRLIYFSYDVKMKEKGDIPEGYSVSREKKERFSLILESASTNQTSMYLCANSSRRGELIFDTGAFFGQGTRLTVV.